This entry features one T cell receptor (beta chain) sequence. Per the original methods: Reference gene primer amplification gave estimated nucleated cell counts. Sequencing was performed with immunoSEQ multiplex PCR; in TCRdb, only in-frame clones are kept and a portion is missing. D and trimming come from the DNA, and the V and J calls and clone size come from that table. Of roughly 330,000 clones in the sample, 80% to 90% were seen once. V was pared by 3 bases and J by 5 bases, with 8 bases between. The CDR3 is made up of 13 amino acids. The sample is drawn from a study of blood T cell repertoires in COVID-19. Study summary: Acute and convalescent COVID-19 specimens originated in the United States, Italy and Spain. The analysed material was cDNA or gDNA that came from T cells, B-cell-depleted T cells, or PBMCs.

The chain uses TRBV12-3 or TRBV12-4 and TRBJ2-1; D call uncertain. Sequencing was performed on peripheral blood. The TCR was taken from a woman aged 50 to 65 with acute or convalescent COVID-19. This CDR3 is CASSLWRDNEQFF. CDR3 in DNA: TGTGCCAGCAGTTTGTGGAGAGACAATGAGCAGTTCTTC.